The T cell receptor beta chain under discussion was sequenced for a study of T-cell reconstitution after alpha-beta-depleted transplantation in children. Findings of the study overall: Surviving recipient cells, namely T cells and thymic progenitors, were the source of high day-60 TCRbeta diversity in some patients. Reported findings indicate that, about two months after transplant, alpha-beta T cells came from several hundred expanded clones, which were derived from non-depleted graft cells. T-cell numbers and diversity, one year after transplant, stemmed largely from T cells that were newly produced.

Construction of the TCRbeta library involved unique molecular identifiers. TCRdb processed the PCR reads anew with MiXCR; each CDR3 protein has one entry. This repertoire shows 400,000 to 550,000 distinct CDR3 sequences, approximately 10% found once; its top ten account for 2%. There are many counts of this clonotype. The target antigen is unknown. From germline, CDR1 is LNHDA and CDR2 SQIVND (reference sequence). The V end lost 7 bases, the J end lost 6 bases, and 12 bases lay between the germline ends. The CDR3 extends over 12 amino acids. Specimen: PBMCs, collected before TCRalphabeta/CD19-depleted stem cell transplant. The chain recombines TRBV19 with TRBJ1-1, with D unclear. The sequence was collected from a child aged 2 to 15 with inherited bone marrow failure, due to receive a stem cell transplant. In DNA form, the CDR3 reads TGTGCCAGTACCGACACTCCTGCTGAAGCTTTCTTT. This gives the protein CASTDTPAEAFF.